Below, 20 T cell receptor beta chains from the same sample are listed, as sequenced in a study of blood T cell repertoires in COVID-19. Only in-frame clones appear in the TCRdb table, and some are missing; sequencing was by immunoSEQ multiplex PCR. The repertoire includes roughly 190,000 clones, 88% of them detected once, and approximately 6% sits in the top ten. Input material: peripheral blood. Receptors were obtained from a middle-aged man with active or convalescent COVID-19.

This clone has only one observation. V usage is TRBV14 and J usage is TRBJ1-4, with no clear D. The CDR3 has 14 amino acids. The V gene lost 0 bases and the J gene lost 4 bases, with 6 bases spanning the gap. The germline CDR1 and CDR2 sequences are SGHDN and FVKESK. The CDR3 region has the DNA TGTGCCAGCAGCCAAGAACTGGTTAATGAAAAACTGTTTTTT. Protein sequence: CASSQELVNEKLFF.

The rearrangement joins TRBV5-8 to TRBJ2-3; 8 bases line up with TRBD2. CDR1 and CDR2 (germline): SGHTS, YDEGEE. V dropped 0 bases and J dropped 1; count of bases not matched to a gene: 7. The CDR3 is made up of 17 amino acids. Here the CDR3 reads CASSLDSGGQGTDTQYF. The CDR3 nucleotides read TGTGCCAGCAGCTTGGACAGCGGGGGCCAGGGCACAGATACGCAGTATTTT.

The chain couples TRBV5-1 to TRBJ2-5, with 13 positions matching TRBD2. V lost 3 bases to trimming and J lost 5 bases; unmatched junction nucleotides: 7. CDR3 length equals 16 residues. CDR1 is SGHRS and CDR2 is YFSETQ in the germline V gene. The CDR3 protein is CASSSTSGRAWETQYF. The CDR3 DNA follows: TGCGCCAGCAGCTCCACTAGCGGGAGGGCGTGGGAGACCCAGTACTTC.

The CDR3 DNA reads TGTGCCAGCAGTTTCCCCGGGGGGAATGAGCAGTTCTTC. Translating gives CASSFPGGNEQFF. This chain uses TRBV27 with TRBJ2-1; 7 bases match TRBD2. The CDR3 runs 13 residues. After removal of 3 bases from V and 7 bases from J, the junction contained 3 bases not matched to a gene. The germline CDR1 and CDR2 sequences are MNHEY and SMNVEV (reference sequence).

The chain employs TRBV18 and TRBJ1-5; TRBD1 matches 10 bases. V trimming: 3 bases; J trimming: 5 bases; junction bases outside the gene matches: 4. The CDR3 length is 15 residues. The germline CDR1 and CDR2 sequences are KGHSH and LQKENI. CDR3 loop: CASSPRTGGDQPQHF. Here the CDR3 DNA reads TGTGCCAGCTCACCCAGGACAGGGGGAGATCAGCCCCAGCATTTT.

As DNA, the CDR3 is TGTGCCAGCAGCCCCGGGACAGGGGATAATCAGCCCCAGCATTTT. As protein: CASSPGTGDNQPQHF. The chain has TRBV7-9 and TRBJ1-5; TRBD1 agrees at 10 bases. The germline V gene encodes CDR1 SEHNR and CDR2 FQNEAQ (reference sequence). V lost 5 bases and J lost 4; bases outside the gene matches: 5. This CDR3 comprises 15 residues.

This chain uses TRBV5-1 with TRBJ2-5, with 8 bases matching TRBD1. This CDR3 contains 16 residues. Losses at the gene ends were 0 bases for V and 5 bases for J; bases not matched to a gene: 9. CDR1 and CDR2 from the germline V gene are SGHRS and YFSETQ. The CDR3 spells CASSLGQGATMETQYF. CDR3 coding DNA: TGCGCCAGCAGCTTGGGGCAGGGGGCGACGATGGAGACCCAGTACTTC.

As to this clone: The sample has other DNA sequences that encode this CDR3 too. The chain carries TRBV5-1 and TRBJ1-1; 7 nucleotides align to TRBD1. V gave up 3 bases and J gave up 1 base; unmatched junction bases: 3. The CDR3 is 14 amino acids. Germline values: CDR1 SGHRS, CDR2 YFSETQ. The CDR3 protein is CASSSSGGNTEAFF. For the CDR3, the DNA is TGCGCCAGCAGCTCCTCAGGGGGGAACACTGAAGCTTTCTTT. The entire variable domain, with the rest obtained from reference TRBV5-1 and TRBJ1-1, is as follows: KAGVTQTPRYLIKTRGQQVTLSCSPISGHRSVSWYQQTPGQGLQFLFEYFSETQRNKGNFPGRFSGRQFSNSRSEMNVSTLELGDSALYLCASSSSGGNTEAFFGQGTRLTVV.

The chain couples TRBV7-9 to TRBJ2-1; 12 bases fit TRBD2. This CDR3 is built from 16 residues. Per the germline V gene, CDR1 is SEHNR and CDR2 is FQNEAQ (reference sequence). J lost 3 bases, V lost 1 base, and 1 base had no gene match. CDR3 loop: CASSLGLAGDYNEQFF. CDR3 DNA: TGTGCCAGCAGCTTAGGACTAGCGGGAGACTACAATGAGCAGTTCTTC.

The V and J genes are TRBV11-3 and TRBJ2-1; TRBD2 matches 11 bases. With 4 bases clipped from V and 7 bases from J, the junction kept 9 bases outside the gene matches. Germline loops: CDR1 SGHNT, CDR2 YENEEA. The CDR3 is 16 residues long. CDR3 sequence: CASSSRNSGRVNEQFF. The CDR3 nucleotides read TGTGCCAGCAGCTCTCGGAATAGCGGGAGGGTAAATGAGCAGTTCTTC.

The chain is built from TRBV7-6 and TRBJ1-3; 8 bases are a match to TRBD1. This CDR3 comprises 17 residues. Germline CDR1 is SGHVS and CDR2 is FNYEAQ. V was clipped by 0 bases and J by 0 bases; unmatched bases: 4. This chain's CDR3 is CASSLAGTGLSGNTIYF. The CDR3 nucleotides are TGTGCCAGCAGCTTAGCCGGGACAGGCCTCTCTGGAAACACCATATATTTT.

The chain is built from TRBV12-3 or TRBV12-4 and TRBJ2-7, with D maybe TRBD2 (5 bases). This CDR3 region has 13 residues. V lost 7 bases, J lost 4 bases, and 14 bases lay in between. CDR3 sequence: CASMLDGGYEQYF. DNA of the CDR3: TGTGCCAGCATGCTGGACGGAGGTTACGAGCAGTACTTC.

Turning to this clone: Compared with germline, one end of the junction differs, possibly owing to a read error. This chain links TRBV11-3 with TRBJ2-7, with a possible D match to TRBD1 (6 bases). Germline V lookup: CDR1 SGHNT, CDR2 YENEEA. This CDR3 spans 17 amino acids. In DNA form, the CDR3 reads TGTGCCAGCAGCCCAAATCGAGGGACAAAGACTATTTTCCGGGACAACTTC. Translating gives CASSPNRGTKTIFRDNF.

The genes are TRBV5-1 and TRBJ2-6, with 7 bases that match TRBD1. The germline gives CDR1 SGHRS, CDR2 YFSETQ. Trimming cost V 4 bases and J 2 bases; bases outside gene matches: 3. The CDR3 is 15 residues long. Here the CDR3 reads CASSLTGAGANVLTF. The DNA for the CDR3 is TGCGCCAGCAGCCTTACAGGGGCTGGGGCCAACGTCCTGACTTTC.

The chain carries TRBV19 and TRBJ1-4; 8 nucleotides align to TRBD1. Trimming at V came to 7 bases and at J to 6 bases, leaving 10 bases not matched to a gene. CDR3 length: 15 amino acids. CDR1 LNHDA and CDR2 SQIVND come from the germline V gene (reference sequence). This chain's CDR3 is CASKDPGQEYEKLFF. CDR3 nucleotide sequence: TGTGCCAGTAAGGATCCGGGACAGGAATATGAAAAACTGTTTTTT.

V is TRBV25-1 and J is TRBJ2-3, with 10 nucleotides matching TRBD2. The CDR3 totals 14 residues. From germline, CDR1 is MGHDK and CDR2 SYGVNS. Germline trimming cut 11 bases from V and 10 bases from J; bases unmatched to any gene: 15. The CDR3 protein is CAVSLAGPGFSQYF. The CDR3 DNA reads as TGTGCCGTGTCACTAGCGGGGCCCGGCTTCTCGCAGTATTTT.

This clone was recorded once. V and J are TRBV3-1 (or the pseudogene TRBV3-2) and TRBJ1-4; possibly TRBD1 for D (6 bases). The CDR3 is made up of 16 amino acids. Trimming took 3 bases from V and 0 from J, leaving 11 bases between them. Per the germline V gene, CDR1 is LGHDT and CDR2 is YNNKEL (reference sequence). CDR3 nucleotide sequence: TGTGCCAGCAGCCACTCCTGGACAGCAACTAATGAAAAACTGTTTTTT. Protein sequence: CASSHSWTATNEKLFF.

The CDR3 bases are TGTGCCAGCAGCCAAGGCGGGACAGGGGCGCTTGAAAAACTGTTTTTT. This gives the protein CASSQGGTGALEKLFF. This rearrangement joins TRBV14 to TRBJ1-4; 10 bases agree with TRBD1. Germline V gene lookup returns CDR1 SGHDN and CDR2 FVKESK. V lost 1 base and J lost 7; bases outside the gene matches: 6. The CDR3 extends over 16 amino acids. Full variable domain (rest looked up from reference TRBV14 and TRBJ1-4): EAGVTQFPSHSVIEKGQTVTLRCDPISGHDNLYWYRRVMGKEIKFLLHFVKESKQDESGMPNNRFLAERTGGTYSTLKVQPAELEDSGVYFCASSQGGTGALEKLFFGSGTQLSVL.

The chain has TRBV7-2 and TRBJ2-1; D is unresolved. CDR1 and CDR2 (germline): SGHTA, FQGNSA. The CDR3 has 13 residues. V was shortened by 6 bases and J by 15 bases, with 21 bases between the two germline ends. In DNA, the CDR3 is TGTGCCAGCAGTCCCAGACCGGGTCTTTTCTTGTTCTTC. It specifies CASSPRPGLFLFF.

This sequence joins TRBV13 and TRBJ2-5; D is unclear. Germline loops: CDR1 PRHDT, CDR2 FYEKMQ (reference sequence). V gave up 1 base and J gave up 3 bases, with 6 bases separating them. This CDR3 contains 13 residues. CDR3 protein: CASSLAVEETQYF. Here the CDR3 DNA reads TGTGCCAGCAGCTTAGCGGTAGAAGAGACCCAGTACTTC.